The 10 T cell receptor beta chains given below trace back to one sample, sequenced in a study of T cells in Graves' hyperthyroidism and ophthalmopathy. RNA transcripts gave rise to amplified TCR beta CDR3 regions. A first-round RT-PCR of the TCR CDR3 used the HTBI primer set. From the multiplex PCR reads, TCRdb called clonotypes with MiXCR, one entry per CDR3 protein. Of roughly 170,000 distinct CDR3 sequences listed, 17% are singletons. The sample was blood. The receptor set was obtained from a woman between 50 and 59 years old with Graves' hyperthyroidism.

In this sample, this clonotype turned up many times. The chain has TRBV20-1 and TRBJ2-5; the match to TRBD2 covers 7 bases. The CDR3 length is 12 residues. J lost 5 bases, V lost 5 bases, and 5 bases had no gene match. Looked up from germline, CDR1 is DFQATT and CDR2 is SNEGSKA (reference sequence). The CDR3 bases are TGCAGTGCTTCGGGGGGACGGGAGACCCAGTACTTC. Encoded protein: CSASGGRETQYF.

This clonotype was recorded many times. This chain uses TRBV11-2 with TRBJ1-2, with D uncertain. V lost 5 bases and J 4 bases, leaving 17 bases between the germline ends. Germline V CDR1 and CDR2: SGHAT, FQNNGV. The CDR3 loop spans 15 amino acids. The CDR3 is CASSRQPELGYGYTF. Written as DNA, the CDR3 is TGTGCCAGCAGCCGCCAACCGGAGTTGGGCTATGGCTACACCTTC.

This clonotype was seen ten or more times. V gene TRBV6-1 combines with J gene TRBJ2-5; 7 bases line up with TRBD2. V was clipped by 7 bases and J by 5 bases; unmatched bases: 10. The CDR3 is 14 amino acids. Germline V gene data show CDR1 as MNHNS and CDR2 as SASEGT. The CDR3 region is CASNVTSSWETQYF. CDR3 in DNA: TGTGCCAGCAACGTGACTAGCTCTTGGGAGACCCAGTACTTC.

This clonotype was counted a few times. The chain employs TRBV2 and TRBJ2-1; D possibly corresponds to TRBD2 (6 bases). CDR1 and CDR2 from the germline V gene are SNHLY and FYNNEI. The V end lost 4 bases, the J end lost 9 bases, and 10 bases lay between the germline ends. The CDR3 extends over 12 amino acids. CDR3 sequence: CASSVGRGEQFF. Written as DNA, the CDR3 is TGTGCCAGCAGTGTCGGGCGGGGTGAGCAGTTCTTC.

This clonotype was observed at least ten times. V and J are TRBV28 and TRBJ1-5, with D possibly matching TRBD1 (6 bases). CDR1 and CDR2 from the germline V gene are MDHEN and SYDVKM. V lost 6 bases and J lost 4, with 13 bases in between. The CDR3 is 14 residues long. The DNA for the CDR3 is TGTGCCAGCAGCCCTACAGGGTTTAATCAGCCCCAGCATTTT. Translation gives CASSPTGFNQPQHF. The complete variable domain, with remaining parts taken from reference TRBV28 and TRBJ1-5, reads DVKVTQSSRYLVKRTGEKVFLECVQDMDHENMFWYRQDPGLGLRLIYFSYDVKMKEKGDIPEGYSVSREKKERFSLILESASTNQTSMYLCASSPTGFNQPQHFGDGTRLSIL.

Ten or more counts support this clonotype. The chain employs TRBV19 and TRBJ2-5; D is perhaps TRBD1 or TRBD2 (5 bases each). There are 14 residues in the CDR3. CDR1 LNHDA and CDR2 SQIVND come from the germline V gene (reference sequence). V dropped 3 bases and J dropped 2 bases, with 10 bases sitting between them. The CDR3 coding sequence is TGTGCCAGTAGTATCGGGGCCGGACAAGAGACCCAGTACTTC. This translates into CASSIGAGQETQYF.

This clonotype showed up many times. This CDR3 is CASSLITGPGELFF. Written as DNA, the CDR3 is TGTGCCAGCAGCCTGATCACGGGGCCCGGGGAGCTGTTTTTT. This rearrangement joins TRBV3-1 to TRBJ2-2; D is perhaps TRBD1 or TRBD2 (5 bases each). The CDR3 extends over 14 amino acids. The germline V and J ends were trimmed by 4 bases and 6 bases, with 12 bases remaining between them. CDR1 is LGHDT, CDR2 YNNKEL, per germline (reference sequence).

This chain connects TRBV20-1 to TRBJ2-1; 7 bases match TRBD1. The V segment lost 0 bases and the J segment 8 bases; nucleotides outside the gene matches: 10. This CDR3 has 15 residues. The germline gives CDR1 DFQATT, CDR2 SNEGSKA (reference sequence). Written as DNA, the CDR3 is TGCAGTGCTAGAGATCTGCGACAGGGAAGCCATGAGCAGTTCTTC. It translates to CSARDLRQGSHEQFF.

There are many counts of this clonotype. V and J are TRBV19 and TRBJ1-2; D remains ambiguous. V lost 3 bases and J lost 8, with 13 bases in between. The length of the CDR3 is 13 residues. Germline-derived CDR1 and CDR2 are LNHDA and SQIVND (reference sequence). The DNA of the CDR3 is TGTGCCAGTAGTATGGATCGGGTTTTCGGCTACACCTTC. The encoded protein is CASSMDRVFGYTF.

The CDR3 bases are TGTGCCACCACAGGGACAGGGGTGAAGAACACCGGGGAGCTGTTTTTT. It codes for CATTGTGVKNTGELFF. V and J are TRBV12-3 or TRBV12-4 and TRBJ2-2, with 10 bases aligning to TRBD1. V dropped 10 bases and J dropped 1; count of bases not matched to a gene: 9. CDR3 length equals 16 residues.